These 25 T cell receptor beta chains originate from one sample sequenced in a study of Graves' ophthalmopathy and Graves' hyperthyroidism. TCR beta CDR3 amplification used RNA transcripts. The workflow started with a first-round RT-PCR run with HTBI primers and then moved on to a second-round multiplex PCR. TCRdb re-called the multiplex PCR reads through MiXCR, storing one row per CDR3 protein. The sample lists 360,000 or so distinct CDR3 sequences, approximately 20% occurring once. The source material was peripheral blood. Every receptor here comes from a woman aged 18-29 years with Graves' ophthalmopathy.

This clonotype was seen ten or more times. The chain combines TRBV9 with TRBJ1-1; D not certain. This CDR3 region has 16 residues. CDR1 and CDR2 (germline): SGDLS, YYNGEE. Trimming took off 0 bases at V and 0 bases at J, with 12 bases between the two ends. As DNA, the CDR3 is TGTGCCAGCAGCGTAGGATCGACGCCCCTGAACACTGAAGCTTTCTTT. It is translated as CASSVGSTPLNTEAFF.

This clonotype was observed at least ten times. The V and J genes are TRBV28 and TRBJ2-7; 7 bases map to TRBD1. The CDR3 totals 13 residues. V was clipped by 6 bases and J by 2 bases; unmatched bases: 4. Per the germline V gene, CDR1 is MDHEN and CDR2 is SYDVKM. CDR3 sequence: CASRLGQAYEQYF. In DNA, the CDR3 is TGTGCCAGCAGACTTGGACAGGCCTACGAGCAGTACTTC.

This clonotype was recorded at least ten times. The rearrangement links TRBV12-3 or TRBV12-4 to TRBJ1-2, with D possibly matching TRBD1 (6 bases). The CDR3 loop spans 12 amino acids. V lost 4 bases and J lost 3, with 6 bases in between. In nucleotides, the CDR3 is TGTGCCAGCAGTTCAGGGGACTATGGCTACACCTTC. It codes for CASSSGDYGYTF.

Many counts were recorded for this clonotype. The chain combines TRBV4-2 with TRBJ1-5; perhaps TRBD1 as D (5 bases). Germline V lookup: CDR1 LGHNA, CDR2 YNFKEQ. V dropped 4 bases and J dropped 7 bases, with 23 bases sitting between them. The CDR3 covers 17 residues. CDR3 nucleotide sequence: TGTGCCAGCAGCCCTTCGTACGGACTGGGGGTGGTCCAGCCCCAGCATTTT. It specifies CASSPSYGLGVVQPQHF.

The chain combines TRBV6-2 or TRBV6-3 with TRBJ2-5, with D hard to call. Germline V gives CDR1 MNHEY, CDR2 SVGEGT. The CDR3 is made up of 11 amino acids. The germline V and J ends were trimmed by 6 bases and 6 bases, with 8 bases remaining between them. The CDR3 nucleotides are TGTGCCAGCAGAGCCGGAAAGACCCAGTACTTC. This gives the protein CASRAGKTQYF.

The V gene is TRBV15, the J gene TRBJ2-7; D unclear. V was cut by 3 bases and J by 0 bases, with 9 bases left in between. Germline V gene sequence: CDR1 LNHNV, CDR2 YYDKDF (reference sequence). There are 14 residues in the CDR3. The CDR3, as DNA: TGTGCCACCAGCAGTTACCCCCCCTCCTACGAGCAGTACTTC. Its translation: CATSSYPPSYEQYF.

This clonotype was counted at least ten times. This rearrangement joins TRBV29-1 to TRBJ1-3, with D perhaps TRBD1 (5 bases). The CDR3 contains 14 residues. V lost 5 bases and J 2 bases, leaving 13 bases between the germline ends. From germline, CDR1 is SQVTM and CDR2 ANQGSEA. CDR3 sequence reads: CSVSRAGTGNTIYF. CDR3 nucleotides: TGCAGCGTTTCCAGGGCGGGGACTGGAAACACCATATATTTT.

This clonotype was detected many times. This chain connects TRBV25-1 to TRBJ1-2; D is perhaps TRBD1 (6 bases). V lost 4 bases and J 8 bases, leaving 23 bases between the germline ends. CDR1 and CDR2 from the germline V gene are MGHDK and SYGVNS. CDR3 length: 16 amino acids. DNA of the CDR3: TGTGCCAGCAGTGCCTATACCTCCGGGGGGGGCGACGGCTACACCTTC. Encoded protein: CASSAYTSGGGDGYTF.

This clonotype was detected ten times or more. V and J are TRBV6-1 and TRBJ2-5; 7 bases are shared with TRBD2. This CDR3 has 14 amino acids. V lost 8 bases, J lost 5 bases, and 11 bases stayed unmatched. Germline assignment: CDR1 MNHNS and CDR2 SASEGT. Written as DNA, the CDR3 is TGTGCCAGCCAGGCTAGCGGCTACCGGGAGACCCAGTACTTC. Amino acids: CASQASGYRETQYF.

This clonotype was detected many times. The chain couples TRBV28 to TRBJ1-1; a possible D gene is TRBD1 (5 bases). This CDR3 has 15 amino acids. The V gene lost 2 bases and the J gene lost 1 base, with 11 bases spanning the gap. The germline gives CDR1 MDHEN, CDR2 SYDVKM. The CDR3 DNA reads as TGTGCCAGCAGTTTAGGGTGGGGGGGGAACACTGAAGCTTTCTTT. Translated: CASSLGWGGNTEAFF.

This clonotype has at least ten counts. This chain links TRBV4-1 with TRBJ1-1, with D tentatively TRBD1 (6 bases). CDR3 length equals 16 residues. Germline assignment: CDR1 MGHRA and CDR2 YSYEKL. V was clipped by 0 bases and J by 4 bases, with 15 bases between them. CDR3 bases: TGCGCCAGCAGCCAAGATCTTAGGTGGGGGCTCACTGAAGCTTTCTTT. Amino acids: CASSQDLRWGLTEAFF.

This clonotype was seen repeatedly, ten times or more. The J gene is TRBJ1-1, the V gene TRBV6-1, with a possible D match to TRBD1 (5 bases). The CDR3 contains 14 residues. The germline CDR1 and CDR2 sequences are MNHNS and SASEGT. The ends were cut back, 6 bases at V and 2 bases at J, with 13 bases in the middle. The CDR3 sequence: CASRRGRANTEAFF. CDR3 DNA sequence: TGTGCCAGCAGAAGGGGCAGGGCCAACACTGAAGCTTTCTTT.

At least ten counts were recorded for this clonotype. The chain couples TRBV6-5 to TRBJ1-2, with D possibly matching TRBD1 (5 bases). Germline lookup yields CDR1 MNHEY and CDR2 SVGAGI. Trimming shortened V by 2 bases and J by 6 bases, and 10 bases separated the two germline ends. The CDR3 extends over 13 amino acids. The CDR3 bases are TGTGCCAGCAGTTACGAACAGGAAAATGGCTACACCTTC. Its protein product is CASSYEQENGYTF.

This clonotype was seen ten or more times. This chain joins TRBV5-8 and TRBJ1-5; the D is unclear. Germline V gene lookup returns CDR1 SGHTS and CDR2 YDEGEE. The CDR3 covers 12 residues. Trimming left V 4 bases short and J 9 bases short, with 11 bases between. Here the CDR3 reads CASSRTPGPQHF. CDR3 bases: TGTGCCAGCAGCCGCACCCCCGGGCCCCAGCATTTT. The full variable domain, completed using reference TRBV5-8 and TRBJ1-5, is EAGVTQSPTHLIKTRGQQATLRCSPISGHTSVYWYQQALGLGLQFLLWYDEGEERNRGNFPPRFSGRQFPNYSSELNVNALELEDSALYLCASSRTPGPQHFGDGTRLSIL.

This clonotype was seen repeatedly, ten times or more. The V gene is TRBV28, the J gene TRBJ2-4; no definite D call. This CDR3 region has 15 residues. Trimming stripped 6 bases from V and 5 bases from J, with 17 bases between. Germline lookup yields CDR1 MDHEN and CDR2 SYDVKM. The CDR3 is CASSLGVWGQNIQYF. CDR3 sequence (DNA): TGTGCCAGCAGCTTAGGCGTCTGGGGTCAAAACATTCAGTACTTC.

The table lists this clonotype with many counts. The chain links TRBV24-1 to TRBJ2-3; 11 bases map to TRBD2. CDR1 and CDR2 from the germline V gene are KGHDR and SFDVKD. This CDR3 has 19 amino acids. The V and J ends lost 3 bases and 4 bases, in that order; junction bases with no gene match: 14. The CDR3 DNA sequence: TGTGCCACCAGTGATCCACTAGCGGGAGAAGAGTTTTTCGCAGATACGCAGTATTTT. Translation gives CATSDPLAGEEFFADTQYF.

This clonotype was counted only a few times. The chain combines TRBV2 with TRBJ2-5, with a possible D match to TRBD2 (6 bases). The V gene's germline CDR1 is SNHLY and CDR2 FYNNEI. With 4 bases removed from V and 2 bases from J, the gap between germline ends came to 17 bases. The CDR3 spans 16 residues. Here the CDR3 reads CASSGTSGVSQETQYF. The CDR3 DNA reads TGTGCCAGCAGTGGGACTTCGGGAGTTTCTCAAGAGACCCAGTACTTC.

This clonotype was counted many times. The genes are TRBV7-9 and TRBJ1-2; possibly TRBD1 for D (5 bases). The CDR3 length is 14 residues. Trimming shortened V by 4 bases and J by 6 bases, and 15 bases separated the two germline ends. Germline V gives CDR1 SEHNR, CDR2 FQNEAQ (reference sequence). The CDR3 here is CASSYEGLRDGYTF. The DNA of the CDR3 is TGTGCCAGCAGCTACGAGGGACTCAGGGATGGCTACACCTTC.

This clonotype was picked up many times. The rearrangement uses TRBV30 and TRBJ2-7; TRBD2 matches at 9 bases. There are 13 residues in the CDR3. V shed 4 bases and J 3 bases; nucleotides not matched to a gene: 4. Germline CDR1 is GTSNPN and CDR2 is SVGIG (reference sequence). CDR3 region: CAWNSGSHYEQYF. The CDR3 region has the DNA TGTGCCTGGAATAGCGGGAGCCACTACGAGCAGTACTTC.

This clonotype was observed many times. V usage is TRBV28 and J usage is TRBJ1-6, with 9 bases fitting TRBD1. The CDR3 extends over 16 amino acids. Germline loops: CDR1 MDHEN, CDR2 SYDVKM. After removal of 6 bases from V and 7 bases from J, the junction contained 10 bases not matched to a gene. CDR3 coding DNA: TGTGCCAGCAGCTCCCCCCCGGGACAGGGAAATTCACCCCTCCACTTT. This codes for CASSSPPGQGNSPLHF. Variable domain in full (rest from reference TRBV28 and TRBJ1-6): DVKVTQSSRYLVKRTGEKVFLECVQDMDHENMFWYRQDPGLGLRLIYFSYDVKMKEKGDIPEGYSVSREKKERFSLILESASTNQTSMYLCASSSPPGQGNSPLHFGNGTRLTVT.

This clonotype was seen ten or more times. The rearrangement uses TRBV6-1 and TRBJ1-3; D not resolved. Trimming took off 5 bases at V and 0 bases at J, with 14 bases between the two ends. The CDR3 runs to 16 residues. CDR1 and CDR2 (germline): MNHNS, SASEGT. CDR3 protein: CASSRTRPSSGNTIYF. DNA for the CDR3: TGTGCCAGCAGTCGCACCCGACCCTCCTCTGGAAACACCATATATTTT.

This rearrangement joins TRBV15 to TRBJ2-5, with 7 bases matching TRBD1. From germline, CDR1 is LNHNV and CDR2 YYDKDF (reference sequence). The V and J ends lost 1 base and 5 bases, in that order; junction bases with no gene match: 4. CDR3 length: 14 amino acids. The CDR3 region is CATSRGQGWETQYF. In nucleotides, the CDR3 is TGTGCCACCAGCAGAGGACAGGGATGGGAGACCCAGTACTTC. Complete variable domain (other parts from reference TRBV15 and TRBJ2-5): DAMVIQNPRYQVTQFGKPVTLSCSQTLNHNVMYWYQQKSSQAPKLLFHYYDKDFNNEADTPDNFQSRRPNTSFCFLDIRSPGLGDTAMYLCATSRGQGWETQYFGPGTRLLVL.

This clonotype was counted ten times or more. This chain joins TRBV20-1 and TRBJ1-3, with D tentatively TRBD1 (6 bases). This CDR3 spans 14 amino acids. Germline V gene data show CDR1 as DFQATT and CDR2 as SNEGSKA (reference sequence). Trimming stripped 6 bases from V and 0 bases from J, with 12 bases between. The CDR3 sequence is CSARTVYSGNTIYF. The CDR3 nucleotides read TGCAGTGCAAGGACAGTCTACTCTGGAAACACCATATATTTT.

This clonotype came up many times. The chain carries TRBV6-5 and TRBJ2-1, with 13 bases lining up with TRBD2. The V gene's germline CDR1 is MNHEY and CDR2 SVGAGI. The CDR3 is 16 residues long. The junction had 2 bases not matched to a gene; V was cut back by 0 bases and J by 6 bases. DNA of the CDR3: TGTGCCAGCAGTTACTCGGGACTAGCGGGGAGCAATGAGCAGTTCTTC. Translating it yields CASSYSGLAGSNEQFF.

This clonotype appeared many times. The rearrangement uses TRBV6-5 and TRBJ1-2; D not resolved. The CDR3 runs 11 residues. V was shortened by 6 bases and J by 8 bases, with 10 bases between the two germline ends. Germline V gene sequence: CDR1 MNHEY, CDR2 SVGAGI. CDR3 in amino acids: CASRREEGYTF. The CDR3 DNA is TGTGCCAGCAGAAGGGAGGAAGGCTACACCTTC.